These 26 T cell receptor beta chains originate from one sample sequenced in a study of cytomegalovirus exposure and HLA in healthy donors. Primers included in the PCR were 60 Vbeta and 13 Jbeta primers. Produced via immunoSEQ multiplex PCR; TCRdb's table is partial and in-frame only. This sample has 100,000 to 150,000 clones, with around three quarters found just once. Source material: PBMCs. These receptors came from a woman aged 40 to 50 in good health and CMV-seronegative.

J is TRBJ2-5 and V is TRBV7-3; no reliable D call. CDR1 is SGHTA and CDR2 is FQGTGA in the germline V gene. The CDR3 extends over 13 amino acids. The V and J ends lost 5 bases and 9 bases respectively, with 16 bases between them. CDR3: CASSIDTYQAQYF. The DNA for the CDR3 is TGTGCCAGCAGCATTGACACGTACCAGGCCCAGTACTTC.

The chain is built from TRBV7-2 and TRBJ2-1, with 15 bases that match TRBD2. CDR3 length: 16 amino acids. With 5 bases clipped from V and 6 bases from J, the junction kept 5 bases outside the gene matches. Germline lookup yields CDR1 SGHTA and CDR2 FQGNSA. CDR3 in DNA: TGTGCCAGCAGCCGACGGACTAGCGGGAGGGTCAATGAGCAGTTCTTC. It translates to CASSRRTSGRVNEQFF.

The V gene is TRBV18, the J gene TRBJ1-1; TRBD1 matches at 9 bases. The CDR3 length is 14 residues. Trimming cost V 3 bases and J 5 bases; bases outside gene matches: 4. Germline V lookup: CDR1 KGHSH, CDR2 LQKENI. CDR3 sequence: CASSPWTGATEAFF. In DNA, the CDR3 is TGTGCCAGCTCACCCTGGACAGGGGCGACTGAAGCTTTCTTT.

The chain carries TRBV6-5 and TRBJ2-1, with 10 bases aligning to TRBD2. This CDR3 region has 15 residues. Losses at the gene ends were 6 bases for V and 8 bases for J; bases not matched to a gene: 10. Per the germline V gene, CDR1 is MNHEY and CDR2 is SVGAGI. The CDR3 DNA sequence: TGTGCCAGCAGCCCGAAGCGGGAGGGCGGCGATGAGCAGTTCTTC. Translated: CASSPKREGGDEQFF.

The V call is TRBV10-1, the J call TRBJ1-2; D gene ambiguous. The V gene's germline CDR1 is WNHNN and CDR2 SYGVQD (reference sequence). The length of the CDR3 is 13 residues. V lost 0 bases, J lost 2 bases, and 4 bases lay in between. The DNA for the CDR3 is TGCGCCAGCAGTGAGTCCAGAAACTATGGCTACACCTTC. It codes for CASSESRNYGYTF.

The chain employs TRBV9 and TRBJ2-2; no firm D call. The V end lost 7 bases, the J end lost 6 bases, and 7 bases lay between the germline ends. CDR1 is SGDLS, CDR2 YYNGEE, per germline. The CDR3 contains 11 residues. CDR3 protein: CASESPGELFF. The CDR3 coding sequence is TGTGCCAGCGAGTCCCCCGGGGAGCTGTTTTTT.

The chain joins TRBV10-3 to TRBJ1-1, with 9 bases lining up with TRBD1. Germline CDR1 reads ENHRY; CDR2 reads SYGVKD. CDR3 size: 13 residues. Losses at the gene ends were 7 bases for V and 10 bases for J; bases not matched to a gene: 10. This CDR3 reads CAIKGQGSRGAFF. The CDR3 nucleotides are TGTGCCATCAAGGGACAGGGCTCGCGAGGAGCTTTCTTT.

Here the CDR3 reads CASRQAMNTEAFF. The DNA for the CDR3 is TGCGCCAGCAGACAGGCTATGAACACTGAAGCTTTCTTT. The chain joins TRBV10-2 to TRBJ1-1; D is possibly TRBD1 (5 bases). CDR1 is WSHSY and CDR2 is SAAADI in the germline V gene. Trimming took 6 bases from V and 0 from J, leaving 8 bases between them. This CDR3 contains 13 residues.

V usage is TRBV15 and J usage is TRBJ1-1; the D gene is possibly TRBD1 (6 bases). The V end lost 3 bases, the J end lost 4 bases, and 9 bases lay between the germline ends. Germline V lookup: CDR1 LNHNV, CDR2 YYDKDF (reference sequence). The CDR3 is made up of 13 amino acids. CDR3 sequence reads: CATSSPGVTEAFF. The CDR3 bases are TGTGCCACCAGCAGTCCAGGGGTCACTGAAGCTTTCTTT.

The J gene is TRBJ2-1, the V gene TRBV28, with D maybe TRBD1 (6 bases). Germline V gives CDR1 MDHEN, CDR2 SYDVKM. The CDR3 is 18 amino acids. The germline V and J ends were trimmed by 2 bases and 4 bases, with 21 bases remaining between them. The CDR3 reads CASSLIYSRDTLYNEQFF. CDR3 nucleotide sequence: TGTGCCAGCAGTTTAATCTATAGCCGGGACACCCTTTACAATGAGCAGTTCTTC.

This clone appeared once. V is TRBV5-4 and J is TRBJ2-3, with a possible D match to TRBD1 (6 bases). Germline values: CDR1 SGHNT, CDR2 YYREEE (reference sequence). This CDR3 has 14 amino acids. V lost 9 bases and J 7 bases, leaving 21 bases between the germline ends. CDR3 loop: CATFTGNPGNTQYF. CDR3 coding DNA: TGTGCCACCTTTACAGGGAACCCGGGAAATACGCAGTATTTT.

This clone showed up many times. This chain links TRBV11-2 with TRBJ1-4, with 9 bases fitting TRBD1. V lost 5 bases to trimming and J lost 6 bases; unmatched junction nucleotides: 4. Germline lookup yields CDR1 SGHAT and CDR2 FQNNGV. This CDR3 has 14 residues. The CDR3 coding sequence is TGTGCCAGCAGCCCCGGGACAGGGTATGAAAAACTGTTTTTT. Its protein product is CASSPGTGYEKLFF.

This clone has a handful of counts. Relative to the germline gene, one junction end is altered; a read error may explain this. This sequence joins TRBV2 and TRBJ2-3, with 8 bases identical to TRBD2. The CDR3 has 14 residues. CDR1 is SNHLY, CDR2 FYNNEI, per germline. CDR3 region: CASSFSGLVLDGLF. CDR3 bases: TGTGCCAGCAGCTTCTCGGGACTAGTTTTAGATGGTCTTTTT.

The chain combines TRBV11-3 with TRBJ2-3; TRBD1 is a possible D gene (6 bases). V was cut by 3 bases and J by 4 bases, with 11 bases left in between. The CDR3 totals 14 residues. CDR1 is SGHNT and CDR2 is YENEEA in the germline V gene. Written as DNA, the CDR3 is TGTGCCAGCAGCTTTAGCAGGGGTGCAGATACGCAGTATTTT. Translating gives CASSFSRGADTQYF.

The genes are TRBV28 and TRBJ2-2, with 9 bases identical to TRBD1. Germline CDR1 MDHEN, CDR2 SYDVKM. With V trimmed by 5 bases and J by 6 bases, 7 bases remained unmatched. The CDR3 has 15 residues. CDR3 nucleotide sequence: TGTGCCAGCAGTCACAGGGGGCGAGGGGCCGGGGAGCTGTTTTTT. Translated, it gives CASSHRGRGAGELFF.

This clone was observed a handful of times. J is TRBJ2-4 and V is TRBV4-2; the match to TRBD1 covers 10 bases. From germline, CDR1 is LGHNA and CDR2 YNFKEQ. V shed 0 bases, J shed 7 bases, and the junction held 3 bases outside the gene matches. This CDR3 spans 15 amino acids. CDR3 DNA: TGTGCCAGCAGCCAAGAGACAGGGGGCATCAACATTCAGTACTTC. Translated: CASSQETGGINIQYF.

The chain combines TRBV7-2 with TRBJ2-7; 11 nucleotides line up with TRBD2. CDR3 size: 14 residues. CDR1 and CDR2 from the germline V gene are SGHTA and FQGNSA. V dropped 4 bases and J dropped 2; count of bases not matched to a gene: 1. CDR3 nucleotides: TGTGCCAGCAGCTATAGCGGGGGGGCCTACGAGCAGTACTTC. Its protein is CASSYSGGAYEQYF.

The chain carries TRBV2 and TRBJ2-7; D is possibly TRBD1 (5 bases). CDR1 is SNHLY and CDR2 is FYNNEI in the germline V gene. Trimming cost V 4 bases and J 6 bases, with 7 bases left between them. The CDR3 runs 11 residues. In DNA, the CDR3 is TGTGCCAGCAGTGTGGGGCCCGAGCAGTACTTC. It encodes CASSVGPEQYF.

CDR3 sequence: CSVGQSNYGYTF. CDR3 bases: TGCAGCGTTGGACAGTCTAACTATGGCTACACCTTC. The genes are TRBV29-1 and TRBJ1-2; D may be TRBD1 (5 bases). Germline CDR1 SQVTM, CDR2 ANQGSEA. The V gene lost 4 bases and the J gene lost 0 bases, with 6 bases spanning the gap. The CDR3 consists of 12 residues.

This chain links TRBV13 with TRBJ1-4; TRBD1 might be the D (6 bases). Germline V CDR1 and CDR2: PRHDT, FYEKMQ (reference sequence). V lost 5 bases to trimming and J lost 6 bases, with 10 bases between them. This CDR3 has 13 residues. Here the CDR3 reads CASSGTGHEKLFF. The CDR3 nucleotides read TGTGCCAGCAGCGGAACAGGGCATGAAAAACTGTTTTTT.

The chain combines TRBV5-1 with TRBJ2-1; 12 bases agree with TRBD2. V lost 3 bases to trimming and J lost 10 bases; unmatched junction nucleotides: 8. The CDR3 loop spans 15 amino acids. The germline V gene has CDR1 SGHRS and CDR2 YFSETQ. CDR3 coding DNA: TGCGCCAGCAGCTCAACGACTAGCGGGAGTGGGGAGCAGTTCTTC. Protein: CASSSTTSGSGEQFF.

This chain links TRBV5-1 with TRBJ1-3; D gene uncertain. The CDR3 runs to 15 residues. V lost 0 bases, J lost 0 bases, and 7 bases lay in between. Germline CDR1 and CDR2: SGHRS and YFSETQ. CDR3 sequence: CASSLAAGSGNTIYF. The CDR3 DNA is TGCGCCAGCAGCTTGGCGGCGGGCTCTGGAAACACCATATATTTT.

The gene calls are TRBV11-2 and TRBJ2-1, with 10 bases that match TRBD2. Trimming removed 4 bases from V and 6 bases from J; junction bases left unmatched: 15. The CDR3 consists of 18 residues. The germline CDR1 and CDR2 sequences are SGHAT and FQNNGV. The CDR3 DNA reads as TGTGCCAGCAGCTCACGCCTAGCGGGAGTAAGGTTGGGCAATGAGCAGTTCTTC. Its translation is CASSSRLAGVRLGNEQFF. Drawing the rest from reference TRBV11-2 and TRBJ2-1, the complete variable domain is EAGVAQSPRYKIIEKRQSVAFWCNPISGHATLYWYQQILGQGPKLLIQFQNNGVVDDSQLPKDRFSAERLKGVDSTLKIQPAKLEDSAVYLCASSSRLAGVRLGNEQFFGPGTRLTVL.

This chain joins TRBV7-6 and TRBJ2-5, with D possibly TRBD2 on 6 matching bases. Trimming shortened V by 3 bases and J by 9 bases, and 17 bases separated the two germline ends. The CDR3 contains 14 residues. Germline V CDR1 and CDR2: SGHVS, FNYEAQ. The CDR3 DNA is TGTGCCAGCAGCTTGGATCCGGGAGTCAGGGCCCAGTACTTC. Amino acid sequence: CASSLDPGVRAQYF.

V and J are TRBV6-6 and TRBJ1-4; 9 bases map to TRBD1. V shed 10 bases and J 7 bases; nucleotides not matched to a gene: 4. The CDR3 length is 12 residues. Germline lookup yields CDR1 MNHNY and CDR2 SVGAGI (reference sequence). The CDR3: CATGQGFEKLFF. CDR3 DNA sequence: TGTGCCACCGGACAGGGGTTTGAAAAACTGTTTTTT.

This clone was detected once. J is TRBJ1-3 and V is TRBV10-3; 9 bases fit TRBD1. The germline gives CDR1 ENHRY, CDR2 SYGVKD. The length of the CDR3 is 14 residues. Trimming took 10 bases from V and 1 from J; bases not matched to a gene: 5. The CDR3 here is CATRDRESGNTIYF. CDR3 in DNA: TGTGCCACCCGGGACAGGGAATCTGGAAACACCATATATTTT.